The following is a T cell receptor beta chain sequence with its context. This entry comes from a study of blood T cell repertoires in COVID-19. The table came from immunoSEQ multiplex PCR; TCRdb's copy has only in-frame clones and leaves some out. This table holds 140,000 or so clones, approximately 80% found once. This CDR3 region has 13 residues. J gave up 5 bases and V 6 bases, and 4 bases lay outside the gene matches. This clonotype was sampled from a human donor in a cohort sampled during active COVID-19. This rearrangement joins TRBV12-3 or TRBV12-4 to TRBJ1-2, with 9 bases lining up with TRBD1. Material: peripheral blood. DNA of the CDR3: TGTGCCAGCAGAGTAGGACAGGGGTATGGCTACACCTTC. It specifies CASRVGQGYGYTF.